The 19 T cell receptor beta chains below were found in one sample sequenced in a study of shared clonotypes between healthy human individuals. TCRdb's copy holds only in-frame clones and misses some; the assay was immunoSEQ multiplex PCR. The top ten hold around 1.5% of the sample, which has about 1 million clones, around 76% seen once. The material sequenced was memory CD4+ T cells sorted from blood. Subset described: CD45RA-negative fraction. Source of these receptors: a man between 18 and 35 years old in good health.

The chain carries TRBV7-2 and TRBJ1-1, with TRBD1 matching over 11 bases. The CDR3 spans 14 residues. Germline V gene lookup returns CDR1 SGHTA and CDR2 FQGNSA. Germline trimming cut 5 bases from V and 7 bases from J; bases unmatched to any gene: 6. The CDR3 DNA reads as TGTGCCAGCAGCGGACAGGGGGCGGGGGATGAAGCTTTCTTT. Encoded protein: CASSGQGAGDEAFF.

Comments on this clone: The identical CDR3 is also encoded by other nucleotide sequences in the sample. The V gene is TRBV5-1, the J gene TRBJ2-7; 11 bases match TRBD1. This CDR3 has 14 residues. Per germline, CDR1 SGHRS and CDR2 YFSETQ. V was pared by 3 bases and J by 3 bases, with 2 bases of the junction left unmatched. The CDR3 reads CASSSGTGGYEQYF. DNA for the CDR3: TGCGCCAGCAGCTCTGGGACAGGGGGCTACGAGCAGTACTTC.

For this clone: A read error may account for a junction end that differs from germline. The V and J genes are TRBV11-2 and TRBJ1-1, with D maybe TRBD1 (5 bases). Germline CDR1 is SGHAT and CDR2 is FQNNGV. This CDR3 comprises 14 residues. This CDR3 reads CASSLGTGTAEAFF. The CDR3 DNA reads as TGTGCCAGCAGCTTAGGCACAGGAACCGCTGAGGCTTTCTTT.

This clone was seen a few times. CDR3 sequence reads: CASGQGIGGNTIYF. The CDR3, as DNA: TGCGCCAGCGGACAGGGGATCGGGGGAAACACCATATATTTT. This chain links TRBV4-1 with TRBJ1-3, with TRBD1 matching 9 bases. This CDR3 region has 14 residues. The V and J ends lost 8 bases and 4 bases, in that order; junction bases with no gene match: 6. The germline gives CDR1 MGHRA, CDR2 YSYEKL.

The V gene is TRBV14, the J gene TRBJ2-2, with 8 bases identical to TRBD1. The CDR3 loop spans 16 amino acids. In germline, CDR1 is SGHDN, CDR2 FVKESK. With 4 bases clipped from V and 4 bases from J, the junction kept 8 bases outside the gene matches. The CDR3 is CASSPPGQGRTGELFF. In DNA, the CDR3 is TGTGCCAGCAGCCCCCCTGGACAGGGCCGCACCGGGGAGCTGTTTTTT.

V gene TRBV18 combines with J gene TRBJ1-4; D gene unclear. Germline V gene data show CDR1 as KGHSH and CDR2 as LQKENI. Trimming removed 5 bases from V and 8 bases from J, with 18 bases in between. The CDR3 spans 15 residues. This chain's CDR3 is CASSSKGLPGEKLFF. CDR3 DNA: TGTGCCAGCTCATCAAAGGGCCTACCAGGCGAAAAACTGTTTTTT.

The rearrangement joins TRBV6-5 to TRBJ1-1; D may be TRBD1 (6 bases). This CDR3 is built from 16 residues. The V end lost 0 bases, the J end lost 2 bases, and 13 bases lay between the germline ends. Germline-derived CDR1 and CDR2 are MNHEY and SVGAGI. For the CDR3, the DNA is TGTGCCAGCAGTTACTCAAGGCACAGGGCTAACACTGAAGCTTTCTTT. Protein sequence: CASSYSRHRANTEAFF.

The CDR3, as DNA: TGTGCCAGCAGAGACAGTTACACCGGGGAGCTGTTTTTT. This sequence encodes CASRDSYTGELFF. The V call is TRBV11-2, the J call TRBJ2-2; a weak D match, TRBD1 (5 bases). The germline CDR1 and CDR2 sequences are SGHAT and FQNNGV. The CDR3 consists of 13 residues. V was trimmed by 6 bases and J by 3 bases, leaving 8 bases between them.

V and J are TRBV5-1 and TRBJ2-5, with D possibly TRBD1 on 6 matching bases. The CDR3 has 15 amino acids. The V end lost 0 bases, the J end lost 2 bases, and 11 bases lay between the germline ends. CDR1 SGHRS and CDR2 YFSETQ come from the germline V gene. The CDR3 loop is CASSLVGTTQETQYF. CDR3 bases: TGCGCCAGCAGCTTGGTAGGGACAACTCAAGAGACCCAGTACTTC.

This chain joins TRBV5-6 and TRBJ2-5, with 11 bases fitting TRBD1. Trimming took 2 bases from V and 4 from J; bases not matched to a gene: 4. Germline V lookup: CDR1 SGHDT, CDR2 YYEEEE. The CDR3 has 15 amino acids. This CDR3 reads CASSFGQGALETQYF. The CDR3 bases are TGTGCCAGCAGCTTCGGACAGGGGGCGTTAGAGACCCAGTACTTC.

This clone has a handful of counts. The CDR3 DNA follows: TGTGCCAGTAGCCCTAGCGGGGGGGCCTCCTACGAGCAGTACTTC. Encoded protein: CASSPSGGASYEQYF. J is TRBJ2-7 and V is TRBV19; 12 bases agree with TRBD2. With 6 bases clipped from V and 0 bases from J, the junction kept 3 bases outside the gene matches. Germline CDR1 and CDR2: LNHDA and SQIVND (reference sequence). The CDR3 totals 15 residues. Full variable domain (missing parts from reference TRBV19 and TRBJ2-7): DGGITQSPKYLFRKEGQNVTLSCEQNLNHDAMYWYRQDPGQGLRLIYYSQIVNDFQKGDIAEGYSVSREKKESFPLTVTSAQKNPTAFYLCASSPSGGASYEQYFGPGTRLTVT.

The V gene is TRBV6-1, the J gene TRBJ1-5; D is unclear. The CDR3 contains 12 residues. V gave up 0 bases and J gave up 6 bases, with 3 bases separating them. CDR1 is MNHNS, CDR2 SASEGT, per germline. This CDR3 reads CASSEAPQPQHF. In nucleotides, the CDR3 is TGTGCCAGCAGTGAAGCACCTCAGCCCCAGCATTTT.

The CDR3 DNA sequence: TGTGCCAGTAGTATCGCGGCGGCAGAACGGGAGACCCAGTACTTC. Protein product: CASSIAAAERETQYF. V and J are TRBV19 and TRBJ2-5, with D unclear. Per the germline V gene, CDR1 is LNHDA and CDR2 is SQIVND (reference sequence). This CDR3 comprises 15 residues. The V and J ends lost 3 bases and 5 bases respectively, with 16 bases between them. Together with reference TRBV19 and TRBJ2-5, the CDR3 gives the full variable domain: DGGITQSPKYLFRKEGQNVTLSCEQNLNHDAMYWYRQDPGQGLRLIYYSQIVNDFQKGDIAEGYSVSREKKESFPLTVTSAQKNPTAFYLCASSIAAAERETQYFGPGTRLLVL.

This chain's CDR3 is CASKNRDNEQFF. The CDR3 DNA reads TGTGCCAGCAAGAACAGGGACAATGAGCAGTTCTTC. The chain is built from TRBV2 and TRBJ2-1; tentative D call: TRBD1 (6 bases). V was clipped by 7 bases and J by 5 bases, with 9 bases between them. The CDR3 loop spans 12 amino acids. CDR1 and CDR2 (germline): SNHLY, FYNNEI.

The V and J genes are TRBV7-9 and TRBJ2-3; the match to TRBD2 covers 9 bases. Germline CDR1 is SEHNR and CDR2 is FQNEAQ (reference sequence). V shed 1 base and J 5 bases; nucleotides not matched to a gene: 7. The CDR3 is 16 amino acids. The CDR3 loop is CASSLDRLAGRDTQYF. CDR3 DNA sequence: TGTGCCAGCAGCTTAGACCGGCTAGCGGGGCGAGATACGCAGTATTTT.

This chain uses TRBV19 with TRBJ1-6; D unresolved. Trimming removed 6 bases at V and 5 bases at J, with 17 bases between. This CDR3 is 16 amino acids long. Germline CDR1 LNHDA, CDR2 SQIVND (reference sequence). CDR3 sequence reads: CASRLGSGSNNSPLHF. The CDR3 bases are TGTGCCAGTAGACTTGGCAGCGGGTCAAATAATTCACCCCTCCACTTT.

This clone was found a few times. This chain joins TRBV11-2 and TRBJ2-1; no clear D gene. The CDR3 totals 15 residues. Germline-derived CDR1 and CDR2 are SGHAT and FQNNGV. V was shortened by 3 bases and J by 10 bases, with 19 bases between the two germline ends. CDR3 coding DNA: TGTGCCAGCAGCTTCAACTTCAACAGTGGACCGGAGCAGTTCTTC. It codes for CASSFNFNSGPEQFF.

J is TRBJ2-3 and V is TRBV5-1, with 9 bases fitting TRBD2. The CDR3 extends over 16 amino acids. Trimming cost V 0 bases and J 0 bases; bases outside gene matches: 2. The germline gives CDR1 SGHRS, CDR2 YFSETQ. For the CDR3, the DNA is TGCGCCAGCAGCTTGGCTACTAGCGGGAGCACAGATACGCAGTATTTT. Translating it yields CASSLATSGSTDTQYF.

The chain is built from TRBV5-4 and TRBJ2-6, with TRBD1 matching 7 bases. Germline V gene sequence: CDR1 SGHNT, CDR2 YYREEE (reference sequence). Unmatched junction bases numbered 4, after V lost 0 bases and J lost 4 bases. CDR3 length: 16 amino acids. The CDR3 spells CASSLGQGGGANVLTF. CDR3 DNA: TGTGCCAGCAGCTTGGGACAGGGCGGCGGGGCCAACGTCCTGACTTTC.